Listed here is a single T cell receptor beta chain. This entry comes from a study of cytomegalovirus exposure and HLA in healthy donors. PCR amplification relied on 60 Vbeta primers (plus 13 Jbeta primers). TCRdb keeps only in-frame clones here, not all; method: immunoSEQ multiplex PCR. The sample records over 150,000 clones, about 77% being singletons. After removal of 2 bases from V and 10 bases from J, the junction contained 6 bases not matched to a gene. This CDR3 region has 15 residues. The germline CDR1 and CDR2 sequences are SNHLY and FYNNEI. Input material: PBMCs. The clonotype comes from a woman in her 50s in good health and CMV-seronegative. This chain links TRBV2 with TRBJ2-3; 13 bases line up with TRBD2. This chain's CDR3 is CASSEWTSGGSAQYF. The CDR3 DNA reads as TGTGCCAGCAGTGAATGGACTAGCGGGGGATCCGCGCAGTATTTT.